This is a list of T cell receptor beta chains from one sample in a study of T cell repertoires in cytomegalovirus infection. TCRdb fed the reads into MiXCR, producing one record per CDR3 protein. The sample has hundreds of thousands of distinct CDR3 sequences; approximately 24% are singletons. The material sequenced was CD8+ T cells from PBMCs. The receptor source for this set is a human donor in good health (CMV status not recorded). Some clones in this sample may be carry-over from other donors' samples. Each CDR3 is given without its conserved first and last residue.

v_gene	j_gene	CDR3aa
TRBV7-9	TRBJ1-1	ASSLSGAEAF
TRBV10-3	TRBJ2-3	AISESPQGSNTDTQY
TRBV11-3	TRBJ2-7	ASSLRDSYEQY
TRBV7-9	TRBJ2-1	ASSLGPGVTYNEQF
TRBV6-2/TRBV6-3	TRBJ1-1	ASTLSPREGGRNTEAF
TRBV7-9	TRBJ1-1	ASKLGLVQGPMNTEAF
TRBV20-1	TRBJ2-6	SARGPGANVLT
TRBV3-1	TRBJ2-2	ASSHRQGRASNTGELF
TRBV2	TRBJ2-1	ASMGLAGDEQF
TRBV11-2	TRBJ2-1	ASSSVGTGYNEQF
TRBV12-3/TRBV12-4	TRBJ2-3	ASSRSSGGARDTQY
TRBV5-1	TRBJ2-1	ASRSPGGPPLYNEQF
TRBV7-6	TRBJ1-2	ASSSRPCGNLYGYT
TRBV7-6	TRBJ1-1	ASSLAGGGVNTEAF
TRBV5-6	TRBJ1-1	ASSPPWGTEAF
TRBV28	TRBJ1-2	ASIGLGFWDYGYT
TRBV29-1	TRBJ1-2	SVDEGSYYGYT
TRBV20-1	TRBJ1-2	SAQGGYT
TRBV2	TRBJ1-1	ASSEMGNTEAF
TRBV7-9	TRBJ1-2	ASSFPPSTSAWSYGYT
TRBV11-2	TRBJ2-1	ASSLQAGGNEQF
TRBV24-1	TRBJ2-5	ATSDPGQNQETQY
TRBV6-1	TRBJ1-5	ASRQGFNQPQH
TRBV7-9	TRBJ2-5	ASSGRTGLARGEETQY
TRBV7-6	TRBJ2-2	ASSLTASGGGNTGELF
TRBV12-3/TRBV12-4	TRBJ2-4	ASGPFLVGIQY
TRBV20-1	TRBJ2-7	SARPRDREDYEQY
TRBV7-6	TRBJ2-3	ASSAGLAGGPDTQY
TRBV15	TRBJ1-1	ATSSYGTATEAF
TRBV7-9	TRBJ2-7	ASSFDRDEQY
TRBV28	TRBJ1-5	ASTGSTGILSQPQH
TRBV13	TRBJ2-5	ASSPTGRVGETQY
TRBV27	TRBJ2-7	ASRSKAYEQY
TRBV7-8	TRBJ1-1	ASSLGYTGTEAF
TRBV7-2	TRBJ2-1	ASSLGEGGPTYNEQF
TRBV13	TRBJ2-3	ASSPRDPRPDTQY
TRBV7-9	TRBJ2-1	ASSLSGGMTYNEQF
TRBV4-3	TRBJ1-1	ASSQDGGSTEAF
TRBV7-2	TRBJ2-7	ASSPEEYEQY
TRBV29-1	TRBJ2-1	SVPAGGATYEQF
TRBV28	TRBJ2-2	ASSPTSDSNTGELF
TRBV12-3/TRBV12-4	TRBJ2-1	ASSPSMGDLYNEQF
TRBV28	TRBJ2-3	ASSFRATDTQY
TRBV4-1	TRBJ1-5	ASSQVRQSNQPQH
TRBV6-2/TRBV6-3	TRBJ2-4	ASSGELKTAKNIQY
TRBV5-5	TRBJ1-1	ASSLVLPSEAF
TRBV12-3/TRBV12-4	TRBJ1-3	ASSTWDSSY
TRBV2	TRBJ1-1	ASSARTTNTEAF
TRBV10-1	TRBJ2-5	ACSESRGQGRETQY
TRBV29-1	TRBJ2-1	SVEDPTSFYNEQF
TRBV20-1	TRBJ2-1	SAPTPWLNNEQF
TRBV7-9	TRBJ1-1	ASSFSRRTPGTEAF
TRBV2	TRBJ2-6	ASSEGSYYSGANVLT
TRBV7-2	TRBJ2-1	ASSLALGNEQF
TRBV6-6	TRBJ2-5	ASSYSGTGDLQETQY
TRBV9	TRBJ1-1	ASSGQDRGTEAF
TRBV11-1	TRBJ2-1	ASSFRGDPTGSYNEQF
TRBV13	TRBJ1-2	ASSLGPTGGNYGYT
TRBV28	TRBJ1-6	ATGYSGSPLH